This T cell receptor beta chain was observed in a study of shared clonotypes between healthy human individuals. Study as a whole: Each donor had three CD4 naive, three CD4 memory, two CD8 naive and one CD8 memory plate. Study-wide results and caveats: The study found about 5.1% of naive CD4 clonotypes shared across four donors. Generally, naive subsets came out with larger estimated richness than memory subsets.

Points on this clone: Its antigen remains unidentified.

Each subset's genomic DNA was split evenly across several immunoSEQ plates. The protocol was immunoSEQ multiplex PCR, while the TCRdb copy is restricted to in-frame clones and leaves out a portion. Here the sample spans about 1,900,000 clones, roughly 94% being singletons. Only CD45RO-negative cells positively selected for CCR7 counted as naive CD8 cells, so terminally differentiated effector memory CD45RA+ cells were excluded. V gave up 0 bases and J gave up 3 bases, with 16 bases separating them. This CDR3 is built from 16 residues. Germline-derived CDR1 and CDR2 are SGHRS and YFSETQ. Material for sequencing was naive CD8+ T cells sorted from blood. The J gene is TRBJ2-7, the V gene TRBV5-1, with unresolved D. This clonotype was sampled from a man aged 18 to 30 in good health. This CDR3 is CASSLAGWATRYEQYF. CDR3 DNA: TGCGCCAGCAGCTTGGCCGGGTGGGCCACTCGCTACGAGCAGTACTTC.